These 14 T cell receptor beta chains share one sample of origin, sequenced in a study of blood T cell repertoires in COVID-19. Assay: immunoSEQ multiplex PCR; the TCRdb copy retains only in-frame clones and omits some. The sample carries some 180,000 clones, roughly 82% recorded once. The sample was peripheral blood. Receptors originate from a woman aged 55-70 years with COVID-19, enrolled during active disease.

The V call is TRBV7-6, the J call TRBJ2-1; 9 bases agree with TRBD2. Per germline, CDR1 SGHVS and CDR2 FNYEAQ. V lost 4 bases to trimming and J lost 7 bases; unmatched junction nucleotides: 11. The CDR3 has 16 residues. The CDR3 sequence: CASSSLFGTSTNEQFF. CDR3 DNA: TGTGCCAGCAGCTCCCTCTTCGGGACTAGCACTAATGAGCAGTTCTTC.

The count of this clone is one. The chain joins TRBV5-6 to TRBJ2-1; D is unresolved. Deletions cut 0 bases from V and 4 bases from J, with 5 bases between. Per germline, CDR1 SGHDT and CDR2 YYEEEE. CDR3 length equals 13 residues. CDR3 amino acids: CASSLGLYNEQFF. In DNA, the CDR3 is TGTGCCAGCAGCTTGGGACTTTACAATGAGCAGTTCTTC.

This clone came up once. This rearrangement joins TRBV6-2 or TRBV6-3 to TRBJ2-1; 7 nucleotides line up with TRBD2. This CDR3 contains 15 residues. In germline, CDR1 is MNHEY, CDR2 SVGEGT. The junction had 9 bases not matched to a gene; V was cut back by 5 bases and J by 5 bases. In nucleotides, the CDR3 is TGTGCCAGCAGTCGGGGAGGGCGGGGAAACAATGAGCAGTTCTTC. It encodes CASSRGGRGNNEQFF.

This clone was detected many times. The V call is TRBV18, the J call TRBJ2-7; 8 nucleotides agree with TRBD1. CDR1 is KGHSH and CDR2 is LQKENI in the germline V gene. This CDR3 has 15 residues. J lost 0 bases, V lost 2 bases, and 3 bases had no gene match. The CDR3 DNA reads TGTGCCAGCTCACCAAGGACAGGGAGCTCCTACGAGCAGTACGTC. Its protein product is CASSPRTGSSYEQYV.

The rearrangement uses TRBV6-6 and TRBJ1-5; 7 nucleotides match TRBD1. This CDR3 has 16 residues. Germline V lookup: CDR1 MNHNY, CDR2 SVGAGI (reference sequence). With 4 bases clipped from V and 5 bases from J, the junction kept 11 bases outside the gene matches. CDR3 DNA sequence: TGTGCCAGCAGTTTATCAGGGGGTTCGTCGGATCAGCCCCAGCATTTT. It codes for CASSLSGGSSDQPQHF.

Notes on this clone: The same CDR3 also results from other DNA sequences found in this sample. The CDR3 DNA sequence: TGTGCCAGTACCCTAGGGCAGGGGCGCAATCAGCCCCAGCATTTT. This sequence encodes CASTLGQGRNQPQHF. This chain uses TRBV19 with TRBJ1-5; a weak D match, TRBD1 (6 bases). V lost 7 bases and J lost 2, with 15 bases in between. The germline V gene has CDR1 LNHDA and CDR2 SQIVND (reference sequence). There are 15 residues in the CDR3.

The chain couples TRBV18 to TRBJ2-7; 7 bases align to TRBD1. The CDR3 is made up of 15 amino acids. With V trimmed by 2 bases and J by 3 bases, 7 bases remained unmatched. The germline CDR1 and CDR2 sequences are KGHSH and LQKENI. The CDR3 reads CASSPSTGIGYEQYF. DNA of the CDR3: TGTGCCAGCTCACCATCGACAGGGATAGGCTACGAGCAGTACTTC.

The CDR3 protein is CSAETGGFLRGEQYF. CDR3 DNA: TGCAGTGCCGAAACAGGGGGCTTCTTGCGGGGCGAGCAGTACTTC. V is TRBV29-1 and J is TRBJ2-7; TRBD1 aligns across 9 bases. CDR3 length equals 15 residues. Germline loops: CDR1 SQVTM, CDR2 ANQGSEA.

The chain links TRBV19 to TRBJ1-1, with unresolved D. Germline V lookup: CDR1 LNHDA, CDR2 SQIVND (reference sequence). With 1 base removed from V and 1 base from J, the gap between germline ends came to 7 bases. This CDR3 is 14 amino acids long. The CDR3 loop reads CASSIGLTNTEAFF. DNA of the CDR3: TGTGCCAGTAGTATAGGACTTACGAACACTGAAGCTTTCTTT.

This sequence joins TRBV2 and TRBJ1-6; no clear D gene. Trimming shortened V by 2 bases and J by 6 bases, and 11 bases separated the two germline ends. The CDR3 spans 15 residues. CDR1 SNHLY and CDR2 FYNNEI come from the germline V gene. DNA for the CDR3: TGTGCCAGCAGTGAATGGGCCGTCCTTAATTCACCCCTCCACTTT. It encodes CASSEWAVLNSPLHF.

The chain uses TRBV10-1 and TRBJ1-6, with D perhaps matching TRBD1 (5 bases). Trimming removed 5 bases from V and 7 bases from J, with 9 bases in between. Germline lookup yields CDR1 WNHNN and CDR2 SYGVQD (reference sequence). The CDR3 is made up of 13 amino acids. The CDR3 region is CASSRDSNSPLHF. CDR3 sequence (DNA): TGCGCCAGCAGTCGAGACAGCAATTCACCCCTCCACTTT.

The chain combines TRBV15 with TRBJ1-2; the match to TRBD1 covers 11 bases. The V segment lost 1 base and the J segment 7 bases; nucleotides outside the gene matches: 8. This CDR3 has 16 amino acids. In germline, CDR1 is LNHNV, CDR2 YYDKDF (reference sequence). The CDR3 loop reads CATSRGDGQGAGGYTF. The CDR3 bases are TGTGCCACCAGCAGAGGAGATGGACAGGGGGCTGGTGGCTACACCTTC.

This clone was counted a single time. A read error is the likely source, as a far larger clone sits one nucleotide away. The rearrangement links TRBV10-1 to TRBJ2-3; 9 positions agree with TRBD2. The CDR3 totals 15 residues. Trimming took 3 bases from V and 1 from J; bases not matched to a gene: 2. CDR1 and CDR2 (germline): WNHNN, SYGVQD (reference sequence). The CDR3 reads CASSDSSGGTDTQYF. The DNA of the CDR3 is TGCGCCAGCAGTGACTCTAGCGGGGGCACAGATACGCAGTATTTT.

The chain uses TRBV28 and TRBJ1-4; no clear D gene. V was clipped by 6 bases and J by 8 bases, with 10 bases between them. The germline CDR1 and CDR2 sequences are MDHEN and SYDVKM. This CDR3 has 12 amino acids. The CDR3 reads CASSWWREKLFF. CDR3 DNA sequence: TGTGCCAGCAGCTGGTGGAGGGAAAAACTGTTTTTT.